The clone carrying this TCR beta chain turned up a few times. This entry comes from a study of blood T cells in healthy people across ages. Sample-barcoded 5' priming and a J-beta primer mix drove a second PCR of about 6 to 12 cycles. TCRdb analysed the 5' RACE reads with MiXCR anew, one entry per CDR3 protein. The table shows around 710,000 distinct CDR3 sequences, with around 46% occurring only once. CDR3 length: 12 amino acids. Trimming left V 3 bases short and J 7 bases short, with 10 bases between. CDR1 and CDR2 (germline): SGHTA, FQGNSA. This chain joins TRBV7-2 and TRBJ2-7; D uncertain. This receptor was identified in an older woman in good health. The sequenced sample was blood. CDR3 amino acids: CASSFVPWEQYF. For the CDR3, the DNA is TGTGCCAGCAGCTTCGTACCCTGGGAGCAGTACTTC.